What follows describes a single T cell receptor (beta chain). No antigen is known for it. No base quality information exists; no much larger clone differs at one position. The entry originates in a study of cytomegalovirus exposure and HLA in healthy donors (dated by TCRdb to about 2017). With respect to the entire study: An earlier analysis of more than 550 of the donors reported 276 Gb of sequence data and roughly 120 million unique TCR beta sequences obtained from about 179 million T cells. Class I and class II HLA loci were covered by the typing at four-digit resolution. Donor age, sex, ethnicity and CMV serostatus were compiled together with the repertoire data. Every discovery cohort repertoire had been produced on one sequencing platform. Besides the first cohort of more than 650 subjects, a separate validation cohort made up of 120 different subjects was used. The study aimed to test whether signatures of past pathogen exposure could be identified by cataloging public T cell receptors. Genome-wide SNP genotypes for about 65% of the 666 donors were used in a later genetic analysis, which treated that subset as a discovery cohort. A handful of DR-DQ haplotypes were handled as single units for association and clustering because linkage in the cohort was strong. The study used immunosequencing to profile the T cell repertoires of more than 650 subjects and linked those repertoires to cytomegalovirus serostatus. The later analysis used no new phenotypic data to find candidate immune exposures, relying instead on TCR beta sequences and their occurrence across donors. The number of donors typed differed by locus, with 629-630 for A, B, C, DRB1 and DQB1, around 560 for DQA1, about 610 for DPA1, and some 470 for DPB1. Among the roughly 400 genotyped donors, 75% to 90% belonged to the genetic ancestry cluster associated with self-reported Caucasian donors. To study patterns of TCR occurrence, a later analysis re-analyzed previously published TCR beta repertoires from several hundred donors and added high-resolution HLA genotyping. To decide whether each TCR beta V gene segment behaved as functional or pseudogenic, an earlier analysis of over 500 of the donors relied on high-throughput TCR beta sequencing. An early release that covered fewer than 750 HLA-typed donors contained around 300 gigabases of sequencing data and 70 million to 100 million unique TCR sequences. Among 398 genotyped donors of the cohort, an average of roughly 240,000 unique TCR beta nucleotide sequences were sequenced per donor, roughly a sixth of them non-productive. The study combined high-throughput TCR immunosequencing, statistical association of individual TCRs with disease status, and machine learning to predict cytomegalovirus infection status. General conclusions and limits of the study: Some IMGT-functional V segments, including TRBV6-2 and TRBV6-3, could not be told apart with the 87-base-pair reads, so those segments were excluded. A later genetic analysis reported fewer N-insertions in productive TCRs among donors in an Asian-associated ancestry cluster than the roughly 650-donor mean. An earlier analysis of 587 of the donors showed that most TCR beta V segments appeared in productive rearrangements either about 87% or about 30% of the time, which broadly matched IMGT annotations. Immune exposure information for the cohort was limited to CMV serostatus. A total of fewer than 200 TCR beta chains were listed by the study as associated with cytomegalovirus. Across donors, most TCR sequences were observed very rarely, whereas some public TCRs were present in many individuals. The sequencing pipeline was judged likely to have produced a cluster of highly shared sequence variants as a technical artifact. Only TCR beta chains were sequenced in this cohort, and the absence of alpha or paired-chain data limited detectable features. In vitro tests confirmed that three of the cytomegalovirus-associated TCR beta chains recognize cytomegalovirus antigens. Linkage disequilibrium might explain the correlated functional status among segregating V segments, but an unknown experimental factor could not be excluded. The authors suggested that the approach could potentially be extended to other disease states and immunological phenotypes. The classifier was reported to diagnose cytomegalovirus status with high specificity and sensitivity in both the original cohort and the validation cohort. A further reported finding was that TCR beta sequences accurately predicted the HLA-A and HLA-B alleles for most subjects in the first cohort. Specific HLA alleles were associated with some 15,000 TCR beta sequences at a false discovery rate of 0.05 in a later analysis. Sequencing depth was assumed to be roughly uniform across donors in the presence/absence analyses, though that assumption may not hold. When HLA alleles, especially DR and DQ, strongly co-occurred, TCR associations were difficult to assign to individual alleles. In a later analysis, HLA-associated TCR beta chains showed more clonal expansion and lower generation probabilities than non-associated chains that were equally common. The earlier analysis of fewer than 750 of the donors excluded roughly 17 rarely observed V segments, including chromosome 9 orphons, because counts were too low. In a later analysis, several top co-occurrence clusters were reported to appear linked to parvovirus B19, influenza, CMV and Epstein-Barr virus. According to a later analysis, TCR association rates differed among HLA loci, with DRB1 alleles showing the most associated TCRs and HLA-C alleles showing the fewest. Because some donors lacked HLA typing at each locus, the association tests relied only on the typed subset. Most CMV-associated TCR beta chains appeared to be HLA-restricted in a later analysis, and the HLA associations seemed to be driven largely by CMV exposure. A later genetic analysis associated a missense DCLRE1C variant with V-gene and J-gene trimming of TCR beta chains, and an independent cohort replicated the association.

Trimming removed 1 base from V and 0 bases from J, leaving 13 bases between the germline ends. Sequences GTSNPN (CDR1) and SVGIG (CDR2) are obtained from the germline V gene (reference sequence). The CDR3 covers 17 residues, taking in both the cysteine and the phenylalanine. Only the CDR3 DNA stays, 51 bases, in frame from base 1. In total, 600 or so healthy bone marrow donors made up the cohort. All cohort members were sampled while nominally healthy, although unrecorded immune exposures were likely present. The donor tested CMV seronegative, placing the donor among the 352 seronegative members of the cohort. A peripheral blood sample was provided by each donor, and peripheral blood mononuclear cells were used for TCR beta sequencing. The Qiagen DNeasy Blood Extraction Kit was used to extract genomic DNA from the blood cell samples. Receptors were amplified or captured by the immunoSEQ multiplex PCR assay. For the multiplex PCR, a mixture combining 60 forward primers for TCR Vbeta segments and 13 reverse primers for TCR Jbeta segments was used. A multiplex PCR assay on genomic DNA amplified the CDR3 region of rearranged TCR beta genes. On the Illumina HiSeq System, the amplified TCR beta libraries were sequenced as 87-base-pair reads. Processing in the source paper ran as follows. A later analysis tallied tens of millions of unique TCR beta chains across the 666 repertoires, and roughly 11 million of those chains were shared by two or more donors. Raw reads were error-corrected and collapsed into unique sequences by a nearest-neighbor algorithm in which closely related sequences were merged to remove PCR and sequencing errors. V, D and J gene segments were assigned by aligning CDR3 sequences to IMGT reference sequences. For a sequence to be retained, at least a six-nucleotide match to both a V gene segment and a J gene segment was required. A rearrangement was called productive if the CDR3 had no stop codons and remained in frame with V and J, and every other rearrangement was called non-productive. CDR3 was defined by IMGT convention, running from the second conserved V-encoded cysteine to the conserved J-encoded phenylalanine. The earlier analysis of 500 to 750 of the donors excluded any sequence lacking an unambiguous match to a single V gene segment. In an earlier analysis of several hundred of the donors, V segments were called functional above 56.7% productive rearrangements and were called segregating when the between-donor standard deviation exceeded 5%. A statistical classification framework was built for diagnosing cytomegalovirus status from the catalog of TCR beta chain sequences. In a later analysis, TCR nucleotide sequences were compared against IMGT/GENE-DB human TR gene sequences so that V and J genes could be assigned. The TCRdist pipeline was used in a later analysis to assign CDR3 sequences and most-parsimonious VDJ recombination scenarios. In a later analysis, each TCR beta chain was defined by its CDR3 amino acid sequence together with its V-gene family, and reads without a unique V-gene family were excluded. In a later analysis, 500 to 700 highly shared, low-generation-probability nucleotide sequences were removed to address suspected cross-contamination and a sequencing artifact. For each public chain, a later analysis derived a clonal expansion index from normalized ranks of inferred template counts within each repertoire. A later analysis computed generation probabilities with a VDJ recombination model fitted to out-of-frame rearrangements, and checked the results against IGoR. A later analysis scored TCR-TCR, TCR-HLA and TCR-CMV co-occurrence with hypergeometric tests, applying a repertoire-size bias correction to TCR pairs. False discovery rates were estimated in a later analysis by permuting HLA or CMV assignments 20 times. A later analysis grouped co-occurring TCRs with DBSCAN, adding TCRdist sequence similarity when clustering within HLA-allele-positive subsets. Repertoires with fewer than 30,000 or more than 120,000 public chains were left out of co-occurrence clustering, as were about 5 repertoires with anomalous nucleotide sharing. Held by TCRdb, this immuneACCESS table contains in-frame sequences only and omits some clones. Under half of the omission traces to an unresolved V gene where checked; the cause of the rest is unknown. V, J and clone size were drawn from that table, and D and trimming were deduced from the DNA. The table for this sample lists roughly 200,000 clones; about 80% of them were counted only once. Clones ranked in the top ten supply over 2% of the sample.

This TCR was sampled from a man in his sixties in good health and CMV-seronegative. The V gene is TRBV30 and the J gene is TRBJ1-6; the D gene is unclear. What was sequenced was PBMCs. Here the CDR3 is given as CAWSDQVAGSYNSPLHF. The nucleotides read TGTGCCTGGAGTGATCAGGTCGCAGGCTCCTATAATTCACCCCTCCACTTT.